The clone carrying this T cell receptor (beta chain) was counted a few times. Assay: immunoSEQ multiplex PCR; the TCRdb copy retains only in-frame clones and omits some. Of about 140,000 clones in the sample, about 79% were seen once. This entry belongs to a study of blood T cell repertoires in COVID-19. The CDR3 is 15 residues long. The V and J ends lost 1 base and 0 bases respectively, with 10 bases between them. The germline V gene has CDR1 KGHSH and CDR2 LQKENI. The TCR comes from a man aged 55 to 70 with active or convalescent COVID-19. Input material: peripheral blood. The chain recombines TRBV18 with TRBJ2-7; D is possibly TRBD1 (6 bases). Written as DNA, the CDR3 is TGTGCCAGCTCACCACGGGACATAAGCTCCTACGAGCAGTACTTC. Translated: CASSPRDISSYEQYF.